This T cell receptor (beta chain) was recorded in a study of cytomegalovirus exposure and HLA in healthy donors. Study summary: One earlier analysis, a look at roughly 180 million T cells, found roughly 120 million unique TCR beta sequences. Study conclusions and caveats: In an earlier analysis, most TCR beta V segments were productive about 87% or about 30% of the time. The HLA-A and HLA-B alleles of most subjects were reportedly predicted accurately from TCR beta sequences.

The PCR ran on 60 Vbeta and 13 Jbeta primers. This table comes from immunoSEQ multiplex PCR, and its TCRdb copy is limited to in-frame clones, with some not included. There are over 150,000 clones in the sample; around three quarters occur only once, and more than 2% lies in the top ten. The CDR3 spans 14 residues. CDR1 MNHEY and CDR2 SMNVEV come from the germline V gene (reference sequence). The V gene lost 3 bases and the J gene lost 0 bases, with 8 bases spanning the gap. With regard to this clone: Its antigen remains unidentified.

This chain links TRBV27 with TRBJ1-1; D is undetermined. The clonotype originates from a middle-aged man in good health and CMV-seropositive. Sequences were obtained from PBMCs. CDR3 nucleotides: TGTGCCAGCAGTTTGAACCAGGTGAACACTGAAGCTTTCTTT. Its protein product is CASSLNQVNTEAFF.